This TCR beta chain appears in the sequencing data of a study of blood T cell repertoires in COVID-19. Germline CDR1 and CDR2: KGHDR and SFDVKD. The CDR3 loop spans 15 amino acids. The J segment lost 4 bases and the V segment lost 0 bases, leaving 1 base of the junction unmatched. Some clones are missing from TCRdb's copy, which holds only in-frame ones; the method was immunoSEQ multiplex PCR. The sample carries 200,000 to 300,000 clones, just under 85% recorded once. Sequencing was carried out using peripheral blood. The chain links TRBV24-1 to TRBJ2-1, with 8 bases lining up with TRBD2. This sequence originates from a woman aged 60-75 years with active or convalescent COVID-19. CDR3 region: CATSDLGTRYNEQFF. In nucleotides, the CDR3 is TGTGCCACCAGTGATTTGGGGACTAGGTACAATGAGCAGTTCTTC.